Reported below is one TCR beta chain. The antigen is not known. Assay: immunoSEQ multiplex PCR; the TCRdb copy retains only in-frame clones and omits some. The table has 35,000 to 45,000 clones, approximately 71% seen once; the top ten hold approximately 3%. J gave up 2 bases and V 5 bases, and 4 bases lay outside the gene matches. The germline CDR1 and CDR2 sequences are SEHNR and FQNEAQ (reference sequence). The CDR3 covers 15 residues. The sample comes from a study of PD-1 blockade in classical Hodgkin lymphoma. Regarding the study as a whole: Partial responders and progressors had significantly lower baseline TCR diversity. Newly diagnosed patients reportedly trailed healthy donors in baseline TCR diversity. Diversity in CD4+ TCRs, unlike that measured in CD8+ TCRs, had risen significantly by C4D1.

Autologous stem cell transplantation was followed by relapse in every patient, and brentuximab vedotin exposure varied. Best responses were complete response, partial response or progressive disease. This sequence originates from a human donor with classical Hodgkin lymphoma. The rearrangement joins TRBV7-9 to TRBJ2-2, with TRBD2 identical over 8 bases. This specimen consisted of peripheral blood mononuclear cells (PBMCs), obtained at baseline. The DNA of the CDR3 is TGTGCCAGCAGCCTCGGGGGGGGTAACACCGGGGAGCTGTTTTTT. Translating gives CASSLGGGNTGELFF. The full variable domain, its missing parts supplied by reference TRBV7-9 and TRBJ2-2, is DTGVSQNPRHKITKRGQNVTFRCDPISEHNRLYWYRQTLGQGPEFLTYFQNEAQLEKSRLLSDRFSAERPKGSFSTLEIQRTEQGDSAMYLCASSLGGGNTGELFFGEGSRLTVL.